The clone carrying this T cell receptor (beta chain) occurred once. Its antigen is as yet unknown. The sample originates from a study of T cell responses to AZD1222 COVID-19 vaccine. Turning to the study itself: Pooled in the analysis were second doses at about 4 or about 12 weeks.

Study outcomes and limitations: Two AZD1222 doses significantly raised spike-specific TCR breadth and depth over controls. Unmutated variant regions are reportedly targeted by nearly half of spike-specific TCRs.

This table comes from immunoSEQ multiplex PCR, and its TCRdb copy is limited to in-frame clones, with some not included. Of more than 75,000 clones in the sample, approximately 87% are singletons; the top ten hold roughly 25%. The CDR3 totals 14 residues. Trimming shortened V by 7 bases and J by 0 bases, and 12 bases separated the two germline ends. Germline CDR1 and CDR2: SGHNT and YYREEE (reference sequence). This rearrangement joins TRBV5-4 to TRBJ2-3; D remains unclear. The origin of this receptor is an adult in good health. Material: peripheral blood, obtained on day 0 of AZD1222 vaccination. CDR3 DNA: TGTGCCAGCCGCTCGGCGTATAGCACAGATACGCAGTATTTT. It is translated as CASRSAYSTDTQYF.